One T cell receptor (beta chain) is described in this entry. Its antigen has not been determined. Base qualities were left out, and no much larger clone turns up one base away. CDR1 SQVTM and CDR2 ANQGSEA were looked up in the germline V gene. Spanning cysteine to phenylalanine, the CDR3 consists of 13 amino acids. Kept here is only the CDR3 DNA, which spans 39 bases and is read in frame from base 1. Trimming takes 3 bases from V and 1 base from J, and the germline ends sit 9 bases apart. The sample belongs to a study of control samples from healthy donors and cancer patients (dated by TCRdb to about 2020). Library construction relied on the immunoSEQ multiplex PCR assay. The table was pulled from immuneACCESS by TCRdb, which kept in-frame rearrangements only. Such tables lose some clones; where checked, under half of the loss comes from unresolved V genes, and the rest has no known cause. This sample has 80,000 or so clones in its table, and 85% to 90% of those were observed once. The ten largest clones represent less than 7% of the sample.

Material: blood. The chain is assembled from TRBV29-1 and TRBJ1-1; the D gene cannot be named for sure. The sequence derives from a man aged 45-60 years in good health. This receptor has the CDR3 CSVDARRNTEAFF. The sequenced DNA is TGCAGCGTTGACGCCAGGCGGAACACTGAAGCTTTCTTT.